What follows are 11 T cell receptor beta chains derived from one specimen sequenced in a study of blood T cell repertoires in COVID-19. Sequencing was performed with immunoSEQ multiplex PCR; in TCRdb, only in-frame clones are kept and a portion is missing. This repertoire shows 350,000 to 400,000 clones, 90% to 95% found once; its top ten account for around 0.86%. The specimen sequenced was PBMCs or T cells enriched from blood (not recorded which). These receptors came from a woman between 40 and 50 years old who had been exposed to COVID-19.

V and J are TRBV14 and TRBJ2-5, with 10 bases matching TRBD1. J gave up 1 base and V 4 bases, and 6 bases lay outside the gene matches. This CDR3 region has 16 residues. Germline values: CDR1 SGHDN, CDR2 FVKESK. CDR3 protein: CASSRIDRGLQETQYF. The CDR3 nucleotides are TGTGCCAGCAGCCGTATCGACAGGGGGCTCCAAGAGACCCAGTACTTC. Based on the CDR3 plus reference TRBV14 and TRBJ2-5, the full variable domain is EAGVTQFPSHSVIEKGQTVTLRCDPISGHDNLYWYRRVMGKEIKFLLHFVKESKQDESGMPNNRFLAERTGGTYSTLKVQPAELEDSGVYFCASSRIDRGLQETQYFGPGTRLLVL.

The J gene is TRBJ2-1, the V gene TRBV7-8; maybe TRBD2 (5 bases). Trimming removed 1 base from V and 9 bases from J, with 16 bases in between. The CDR3 runs to 15 residues. Germline V gene lookup returns CDR1 SGHVS and CDR2 FQNEAQ. The CDR3 nucleotides read TGTGCCAGCAGCTTAGAGGGCGCTGCCGAGGGTGAGCAGTTCTTC. Its protein is CASSLEGAAEGEQFF.

The chain joins TRBV6-2 or TRBV6-3 to TRBJ1-2; tentative D call: TRBD1 (5 bases). The CDR3 loop spans 14 amino acids. V was shortened by 5 bases and J by 2 bases, with 12 bases between the two germline ends. The V gene's germline CDR1 is MNHEY and CDR2 SVGEGT. The CDR3 reads CASSPTTANYGYTF. CDR3 in DNA: TGTGCCAGCAGTCCGACGACAGCGAACTATGGCTACACCTTC.

V gene TRBV4-3 combines with J gene TRBJ2-7; D is uncertain. Germline V CDR1 and CDR2: LGHNA, YSLEER. The CDR3 loop spans 19 amino acids. V was pared by 4 bases and J by 1 base, with 26 bases between. The CDR3 nucleotides are TGCGCCAGCAGCCCCCCGACACTCCTGATGCAGCCCCTTTCCTACGAGCAGTACTTC. As protein: CASSPPTLLMQPLSYEQYF.

The CDR3 coding sequence is TGTGCCAGCAGCTTAGCGTTAGCGGGGGGCTACAATGAGCAGTTCTTC. Translating it yields CASSLALAGGYNEQFF. The chain couples TRBV7-8 to TRBJ2-1, with TRBD2 identical over 10 bases. V lost 0 bases, J lost 3 bases, and 2 bases stayed unmatched. In germline, CDR1 is SGHVS, CDR2 FQNEAQ. The CDR3 runs 16 residues.

This clone showed up just a few times. V is TRBV12-5 and J is TRBJ2-7; TRBD1 matches 7 bases. The CDR3 contains 17 residues. V gave up 0 bases and J gave up 1 base; unmatched junction bases: 9. Germline lookup yields CDR1 LGHNT and CDR2 FRNRAP. The CDR3 DNA follows: TGTGCTAGTGGTTTGGTGCTAACAGGGGTTCCGTCCTACGAGCAGTACTTC. It specifies CASGLVLTGVPSYEQYF.

The gene calls are TRBV9 and TRBJ1-1; no clear D. The CDR3 length is 13 residues. Germline V lookup: CDR1 SGDLS, CDR2 YYNGEE. V was pared by 0 bases and J by 1 base, with 4 bases between. CDR3 coding DNA: TGTGCCAGCAGCGTAGGCAGGAACACTGAAGCTTTCTTT. Translation gives CASSVGRNTEAFF.

This chain links TRBV5-6 with TRBJ1-1, with 10 nucleotides matching TRBD1. The trim removed 2 bases at V and 10 bases at J, leaving 8 bases unmatched. Germline lookup yields CDR1 SGHDT and CDR2 YYEEEE. This CDR3 has 14 amino acids. CDR3 protein: CASSFLDRGSGAFF. The CDR3 DNA sequence: TGTGCCAGCAGCTTTTTGGACAGGGGGAGTGGAGCTTTCTTT.

V and J are TRBV10-1 and TRBJ2-2; tentatively, D is TRBD2 (7 bases). The CDR3 is made up of 14 amino acids. The V end lost 8 bases, the J end lost 2 bases, and 12 bases lay between the germline ends. Germline V gene sequence: CDR1 WNHNN, CDR2 SYGVQD (reference sequence). Written as DNA, the CDR3 is TGCGCCAGCGAGAGCGGGACAAACACCGGGGAGCTGTTTTTT. Its protein product is CASESGTNTGELFF.

This sequence joins TRBV20-1 and TRBJ2-1, with 10 bases matching TRBD2. V lost 3 bases and J lost 7; bases outside the gene matches: 6. The CDR3 has 14 residues. Germline CDR1 is DFQATT and CDR2 is SNEGSKA (reference sequence). Here the CDR3 reads CSASSTSGINEQFF. DNA of the CDR3: TGCAGTGCTAGTTCCACTAGCGGGATTAATGAGCAGTTCTTC.

Remarks on this clone: The junction departs from the called germline gene at one end, perhaps through a read error. The CDR3 bases are TGTGCTAGCAGCGATGGACAGGGCTTAAATGAAAAACTGTTTTTT. This encodes CASSDGQGLNEKLFF. V and J are TRBV7-7 and TRBJ1-4; 8 positions match TRBD1. The CDR3 spans 15 residues. Germline lookup yields CDR1 SSHAT and CDR2 FNYEAQ (reference sequence).